Presented here are 9 T cell receptor beta chains from one specimen sequenced in a study of cytomegalovirus exposure and HLA in healthy donors (dated by TCRdb to about 2017). Library construction relied on the immunoSEQ multiplex PCR assay. For the multiplex PCR, a mixture combining 60 forward primers for TCR Vbeta segments and 13 reverse primers for TCR Jbeta segments was used. Not all clones reach the TCRdb copy of this immuneACCESS table, which keeps in-frame sequences only. Checked studies attribute under half of the gap to unresolved V genes and leave the rest unexplained. In this sample the table shows under 200,000 clones, approximately 84% of which occur a single time. The ten largest clones take up approximately 0.26% of the sample. The specimen sequenced was PBMCs. These receptors were obtained from a boy aged 5-17 years in good health and CMV-seronegative.

The chain combines TRBV27 with TRBJ2-1, with 8 bases matching TRBD2. The junction had 2 bases not matched to a gene; V was cut back by 5 bases and J by 2 bases. Looked up from germline, CDR1 is MNHEY and CDR2 is SMNVEV (reference sequence). The CDR3 is 14 amino acids. The CDR3 is CASSSGSAYNEQFF. The CDR3 DNA follows: TGTGCCAGCAGTAGCGGGAGCGCCTACAATGAGCAGTTCTTC.

The V gene is TRBV4-1, the J gene TRBJ2-1, with TRBD2 as a possible D gene (5 bases). The V gene lost 1 base and the J gene lost 12 bases, with 10 bases spanning the gap. The germline V gene encodes CDR1 MGHRA and CDR2 YSYEKL. The CDR3 runs 12 residues. The CDR3, as DNA: TGCGCCAGCAGCCAAGCGGGGATACTGCAGTTCTTC. This sequence encodes CASSQAGILQFF.

A note on this clone: The sample has other DNA sequences that encode this CDR3 too. This chain uses TRBV6-6 with TRBJ2-5; TRBD2 aligns across 13 bases. This CDR3 has 15 amino acids. Germline trimming cut 6 bases from V and 3 bases from J; bases unmatched to any gene: 4. The germline CDR1 and CDR2 sequences are MNHNY and SVGAGI (reference sequence). This chain's CDR3 is CASSDGLAGEETQYF. The CDR3 DNA follows: TGTGCCAGCAGCGACGGACTAGCGGGGGAAGAGACCCAGTACTTC.

In its sample, this clone was seen once. This rearrangement joins TRBV7-2 to TRBJ1-1; D gene unclear. Germline CDR1 SGHTA, CDR2 FQGNSA. Trimming took off 3 bases at V and 1 base at J, with 6 bases between the two ends. This CDR3 is 13 amino acids long. The CDR3 coding sequence is TGTGCCAGCAGCTTCCGACAGAACACTGAAGCTTTCTTT. Its protein product is CASSFRQNTEAFF.

The rearrangement joins TRBV25-1 to TRBJ1-1, with a weak D call TRBD1 (6 bases). Germline V gives CDR1 MGHDK, CDR2 SYGVNS. The V end lost 6 bases, the J end lost 4 bases, and 12 bases lay between the germline ends. The CDR3 sequence is 13 residues long. The CDR3 nucleotides are TGTGCCAGCAGCATCAGAGGGGGCACTGAAGCTTTCTTT. The encoded protein is CASSIRGGTEAFF.

CDR3 sequence reads: CASSSTGNYGYTF. CDR3 in DNA: TGTGCCAGTAGTTCTACAGGGAACTATGGCTACACCTTC. The chain carries TRBV19 and TRBJ1-2; D might be TRBD1 (6 bases). The CDR3 has 13 residues. Germline V CDR1 and CDR2: LNHDA, SQIVND (reference sequence). Trimming removed 5 bases at V and 2 bases at J, with 9 bases between.

J is TRBJ2-3 and V is TRBV4-3, with 7 bases lining up with TRBD1. After removal of 0 bases from V and 2 bases from J, the junction contained 2 bases not matched to a gene. Germline CDR1 is LGHNA and CDR2 is YSLEER. The CDR3 runs to 15 residues. CDR3 loop: CASSQDGQATDTQYF. The CDR3 nucleotides read TGCGCCAGCAGCCAAGACGGACAGGCCACAGATACGCAGTATTTT.

The rearrangement uses TRBV5-4 and TRBJ2-1; TRBD2 aligns across 7 bases. Germline V lookup: CDR1 SGHNT, CDR2 YYREEE (reference sequence). This CDR3 is 20 amino acids long. The J segment lost 4 bases and the V segment lost 4 bases, leaving 23 bases of the junction unmatched. The CDR3 region has the DNA TGTGCCAGCAGCCATTCTCCTCCTCAGCGGGACCGAAAAACGTACAATGAGCAGTTCTTC. Translating it yields CASSHSPPQRDRKTYNEQFF.

This clone was picked up a small number of times. The J gene is TRBJ2-7, the V gene TRBV10-3; the match to TRBD1 covers 7 bases. CDR3 length: 13 amino acids. V was pared by 11 bases and J by 2 bases, with 9 bases of the junction left unmatched. Germline CDR1 ENHRY, CDR2 SYGVKD. CDR3 DNA sequence: TGTGCCGTCGCCCAGGGGGTGGCCTACGAGCAGTACTTC. Its protein is CAVAQGVAYEQYF.